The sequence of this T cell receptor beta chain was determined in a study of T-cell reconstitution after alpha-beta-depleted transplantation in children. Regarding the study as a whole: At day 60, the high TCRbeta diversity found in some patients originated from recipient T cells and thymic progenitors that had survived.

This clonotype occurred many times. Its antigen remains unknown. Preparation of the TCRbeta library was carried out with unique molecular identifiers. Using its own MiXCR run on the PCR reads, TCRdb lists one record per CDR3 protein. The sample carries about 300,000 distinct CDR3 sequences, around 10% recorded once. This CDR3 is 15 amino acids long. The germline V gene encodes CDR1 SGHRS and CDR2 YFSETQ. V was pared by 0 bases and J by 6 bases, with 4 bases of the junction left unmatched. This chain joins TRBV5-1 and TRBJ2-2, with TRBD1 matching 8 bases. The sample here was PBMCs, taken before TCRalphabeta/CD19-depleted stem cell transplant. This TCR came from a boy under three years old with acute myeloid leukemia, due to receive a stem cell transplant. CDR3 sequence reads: CASSLGAGGSGELFF. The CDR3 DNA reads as TGCGCCAGCAGCTTGGGGGCAGGGGGCTCCGGGGAGCTGTTTTTT.